What follows are 25 T cell receptor beta chains derived from one specimen sequenced in a study of T cell responses to AZD1222 COVID-19 vaccine. Clones were read by immunoSEQ multiplex PCR, and TCRdb kept only the in-frame ones, dropping some. Counted here are more than 150,000 clones, roughly 92% occurring once; the ten biggest clones make up around 1.5%. This material consisted of peripheral blood, taken 28 days after the second AZD1222 dose. All receptors come from an adult who received the AZD1222 COVID-19 vaccine.

V is TRBV7-9 and J is TRBJ2-2; D ambiguous. Trimming stripped 2 bases from V and 1 base from J, with 8 bases between. Germline values: CDR1 SEHNR, CDR2 FQNEAQ (reference sequence). This CDR3 region has 15 residues. CDR3 in amino acids: CASSLLTENTGELFF. The CDR3 bases are TGTGCCAGCAGCTTACTTACGGAGAACACCGGGGAGCTGTTTTTT.

The sample holds one count of this clone. The chain employs TRBV10-1 and TRBJ1-5, with 7 positions matching TRBD1. Germline trimming cut 5 bases from V and 0 bases from J; bases unmatched to any gene: 10. Germline CDR1 reads WNHNN; CDR2 reads SYGVQD (reference sequence). The CDR3 is 17 amino acids. CDR3 DNA sequence: TGCGCCAGCAGTTTTACAGGGGTACTATATAGCAATCAGCCCCAGCATTTT. Protein: CASSFTGVLYSNQPQHF.

The chain recombines TRBV27 with TRBJ1-4; TRBD1 matches 8 bases. After removal of 4 bases from V and 4 bases from J, the junction contained 2 bases not matched to a gene. The CDR3 totals 14 residues. The V gene's germline CDR1 is MNHEY and CDR2 SMNVEV (reference sequence). DNA of the CDR3: TGTGCCAGCAGTTGGGACAGGTATAATGAAAAACTGTTTTTT. Residues: CASSWDRYNEKLFF.

This chain uses TRBV19 with TRBJ1-6; unclear D gene. The germline V and J ends were trimmed by 5 bases and 8 bases, with 10 bases remaining between them. Germline V gene sequence: CDR1 LNHDA, CDR2 SQIVND (reference sequence). CDR3 size: 13 residues. DNA of the CDR3: TGTGCCAGTAGTTCGACTGGGGATTCACCCCTCCACTTT. The encoded protein is CASSSTGDSPLHF.

This clone has a single count. This sequence joins TRBV9 and TRBJ2-7; D ambiguous. The CDR3 totals 14 residues. V lost 0 bases and J lost 0, with 7 bases in between. The germline V gene encodes CDR1 SGDLS and CDR2 YYNGEE. Here the CDR3 reads CASSVGLGSYEQYF. The CDR3 bases are TGTGCCAGCAGCGTAGGTCTAGGCTCCTACGAGCAGTACTTC. The full variable domain, completed using reference TRBV9 and TRBJ2-7, is DSGVTQTPKHLITATGQRVTLRCSPRSGDLSVYWYQQSLDQGLQFLIQYYNGEERAKGNILERFSAQQFPDLHSELNLSSLELGDSALYFCASSVGLGSYEQYFGPGTRLTVT.

The rearrangement joins TRBV19 to TRBJ2-4; a possible D gene is TRBD2 (7 bases). Germline loops: CDR1 LNHDA, CDR2 SQIVND (reference sequence). The CDR3 runs to 17 residues. Trimming removed 10 bases at V and 0 bases at J, with 22 bases between. CDR3 sequence: CATTVRGAGVAKNIQYF. CDR3 DNA sequence: TGTGCCACCACCGTTCGGGGGGCGGGGGTAGCCAAAAACATTCAGTACTTC.

The gene calls are TRBV5-8 and TRBJ1-2, with D maybe TRBD1 (5 bases). CDR3 size: 13 residues. Deletions cut 4 bases from V and 5 bases from J, with 12 bases between. Germline CDR1 and CDR2: SGHTS and YDEGEE. CDR3 nucleotide sequence: TGTGCCAGCAGCCGGGACCGCGTTTATGGCTACACCTTC. It encodes CASSRDRVYGYTF.

This chain links TRBV3-1 (or the pseudogene TRBV3-2) with TRBJ2-1; 8 positions agree with TRBD1. The ends lost 5 bases at V and 1 base at J; junction bases unmatched: 7. This CDR3 spans 16 amino acids. Germline V lookup: CDR1 LGHDT, CDR2 YNNKEL (reference sequence). The CDR3 protein is CASSSRGPPSYNEQFF. CDR3 sequence (DNA): TGTGCCAGCAGCTCCAGGGGGCCCCCATCCTACAATGAGCAGTTCTTC.

This chain uses TRBV3-1 (or the pseudogene TRBV3-2) with TRBJ2-5; 7 bases are a match to TRBD2. V was clipped by 1 base and J by 4 bases; unmatched bases: 6. The germline gives CDR1 LGHDT, CDR2 YNNKEL (reference sequence). CDR3 size: 15 residues. This CDR3 is CASSQGSRLAETQYF. The CDR3 nucleotides are TGTGCCAGCAGCCAAGGATCGAGACTAGCAGAGACCCAGTACTTC.

The chain combines TRBV6-4 with TRBJ1-5; D is ambiguous. This CDR3 contains 19 residues. Germline CDR1 and CDR2: MRHNA and SNTAGT. V gave up 7 bases and J gave up 4 bases, with 29 bases separating them. CDR3 sequence (DNA): TGTGCCAGCAATTTAATCGCCACAACCCAGATAAACAGAAATCAGCCCCAGCATTTT. Translation gives CASNLIATTQINRNQPQHF.

The chain recombines TRBV18 with TRBJ2-2, with D possibly being TRBD2 (5 bases). This CDR3 has 19 residues. Trimming stripped 3 bases from V and 4 bases from J, with 24 bases between. CDR1 KGHSH and CDR2 LQKENI come from the germline V gene. CDR3 DNA sequence: TGTGCCAGCTCACCGACTTTCCCCGGGAACAGCCTTATCACCGGGGAGCTGTTTTTT. Translation: CASSPTFPGNSLITGELFF.

This chain uses TRBV6-5 with TRBJ2-7; TRBD1 aligns across 9 bases. V shed 5 bases, J shed 2 bases, and the junction held 7 bases outside the gene matches. CDR3 length: 15 residues. The germline CDR1 and CDR2 sequences are MNHEY and SVGAGI. In DNA, the CDR3 is TGTGCCAGCAGTACATCGGGACAGGGAACCTACGAGCAGTACTTC. It is translated as CASSTSGQGTYEQYF.

Details on this clone: Different DNA sequences within this sample yield the same CDR3. This chain joins TRBV19 and TRBJ2-2, with unresolved D. CDR3 length: 13 residues. With 2 bases removed from V and 4 bases from J, the gap between germline ends came to 5 bases. Germline V gene data show CDR1 as LNHDA and CDR2 as SQIVND (reference sequence). The CDR3 DNA is TGTGCCAGTAGTATACTATCCACCGGGGAGCTGTTTTTT. Encoded protein: CASSILSTGELFF.

The V gene is TRBV2, the J gene TRBJ2-1; the match to TRBD2 covers 9 bases. V dropped 2 bases and J dropped 4; count of bases not matched to a gene: 6. The CDR3 runs to 16 residues. Germline CDR1 and CDR2: SNHLY and FYNNEI. CDR3 coding DNA: TGTGCCAGCAGTGAAAGGAAGACTAGCGGATACAATGAGCAGTTCTTC. This translates into CASSERKTSGYNEQFF.

The chain joins TRBV10-3 to TRBJ2-1; 11 bases agree with TRBD2. CDR1 ENHRY and CDR2 SYGVKD come from the germline V gene. This CDR3 contains 16 residues. V was clipped by 0 bases and J by 6 bases; unmatched bases: 4. CDR3 residues: CAISESGGTSGNEQFF. The CDR3 bases are TGTGCCATCAGTGAGTCGGGTGGGACTAGCGGCAATGAGCAGTTCTTC.

The genes are TRBV5-4 and TRBJ2-3; D unclear. CDR3 length equals 16 residues. Trimming took off 4 bases at V and 0 bases at J, with 15 bases between the two ends. CDR1 SGHNT and CDR2 YYREEE come from the germline V gene (reference sequence). The DNA for the CDR3 is TGTGCCAGCAGCGATCCTTATCGCCGTAGCACAGATACGCAGTATTTT. It encodes CASSDPYRRSTDTQYF.

The V call is TRBV10-3, the J call TRBJ2-3, with 12 bases aligning to TRBD2. V shed 10 bases and J 2 bases; nucleotides not matched to a gene: 4. The CDR3 length is 14 residues. Germline V lookup: CDR1 ENHRY, CDR2 SYGVKD. CDR3 in DNA: TGTGCCACCTCTAGCGGGGGGGACACAGATACGCAGTATTTT. It yields the protein CATSSGGDTDTQYF.

The V call is TRBV11-2, the J call TRBJ1-2; D is ambiguous. This CDR3 spans 16 amino acids. Trimming shortened V by 4 bases and J by 4 bases, and 19 bases separated the two germline ends. In germline, CDR1 is SGHAT, CDR2 FQNNGV. Here the CDR3 reads CASSYHAQRESYGYTF. The CDR3 DNA sequence: TGTGCCAGCAGCTACCACGCCCAAAGAGAGAGCTATGGCTACACCTTC.

The V and J genes are TRBV27 and TRBJ1-5, with D possibly being TRBD1 (6 bases). V dropped 3 bases and J dropped 1 base, with 10 bases sitting between them. Germline V gene lookup returns CDR1 MNHEY and CDR2 SMNVEV (reference sequence). The CDR3 consists of 15 residues. CDR3 residues: CASSLDRASNQPQHF. The CDR3 DNA sequence: TGTGCCAGCAGTTTGGACAGAGCAAGCAATCAGCCCCAGCATTTT.

The rearrangement links TRBV12-3 or TRBV12-4 to TRBJ2-1, with D perhaps given as TRBD1 or TRBD2 (5 bases each). The CDR3 runs to 12 residues. Deletions cut 6 bases from V and 12 bases from J, with 15 bases between. CDR3 loop: CASRKGSDMQFF. In nucleotides, the CDR3 is TGTGCCAGCAGGAAGGGGAGCGATATGCAGTTCTTC.

This clone was found once. The CDR3 sequence: CASSTRVGTSYEQYF. The CDR3 nucleotides read TGTGCCAGTAGTACCCGGGTCGGGACCTCCTACGAGCAGTACTTC. The chain couples TRBV19 to TRBJ2-7; D is perhaps TRBD1 or TRBD2 (5 bases each). Germline CDR1 reads LNHDA; CDR2 reads SQIVND (reference sequence). V lost 4 bases, J lost 0 bases, and 13 bases lay in between. This CDR3 spans 15 amino acids.

The chain links TRBV6-5 to TRBJ2-5, with D unresolved. Germline V gene sequence: CDR1 MNHEY, CDR2 SVGAGI. Trimming removed 5 bases from V and 5 bases from J, with 9 bases in between. The CDR3 sequence is 12 residues long. This CDR3 reads CASSPGRETQYF. In nucleotides, the CDR3 is TGTGCCAGCAGTCCCGGACGGGAGACCCAGTACTTC.

The chain is built from TRBV7-2 and TRBJ1-6; no reliable D call. V lost 1 base to trimming and J lost 5 bases, with 9 bases between them. Per the germline V gene, CDR1 is SGHTA and CDR2 is FQGNSA. The CDR3 consists of 15 residues. Written as DNA, the CDR3 is TGTGCCAGCAGCTTAGGGGGTGGGGATAATTCACCCCTCCACTTT. The encoded protein is CASSLGGGDNSPLHF.

V and J are TRBV30 and TRBJ1-4, with unresolved D. The CDR3 sequence is 10 residues long. CDR1 is GTSNPN and CDR2 is SVGIG in the germline V gene (reference sequence). V lost 7 bases and J 7 bases, leaving 7 bases between the germline ends. As DNA, the CDR3 is TGTGCCTATAGAGGTGAAAAACTGTTTTTT. It encodes CAYRGEKLFF.

This rearrangement joins TRBV7-8 to TRBJ2-3, with D possibly matching TRBD2 (6 bases). V was cut by 5 bases and J by 4 bases, with 7 bases left in between. Looked up from germline, CDR1 is SGHVS and CDR2 is FQNEAQ. The CDR3 is made up of 12 amino acids. This CDR3 reads CASSGGADTQYF. DNA for the CDR3: TGTGCCAGCAGCGGAGGGGCAGATACGCAGTATTTT.